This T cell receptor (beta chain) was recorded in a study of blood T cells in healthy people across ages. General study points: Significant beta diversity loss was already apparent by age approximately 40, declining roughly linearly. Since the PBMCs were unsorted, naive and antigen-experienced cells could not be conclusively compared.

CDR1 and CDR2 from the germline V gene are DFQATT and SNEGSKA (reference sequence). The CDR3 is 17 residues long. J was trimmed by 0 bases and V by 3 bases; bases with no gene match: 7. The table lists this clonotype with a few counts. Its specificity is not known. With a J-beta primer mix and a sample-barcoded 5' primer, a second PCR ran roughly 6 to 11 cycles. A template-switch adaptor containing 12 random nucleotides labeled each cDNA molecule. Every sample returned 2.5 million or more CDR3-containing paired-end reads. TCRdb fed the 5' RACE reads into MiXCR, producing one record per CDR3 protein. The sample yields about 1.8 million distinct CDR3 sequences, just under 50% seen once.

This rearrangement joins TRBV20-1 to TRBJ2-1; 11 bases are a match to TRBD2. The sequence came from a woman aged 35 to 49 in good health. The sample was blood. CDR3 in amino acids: CSASGSGGESSYNEQFF. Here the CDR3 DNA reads TGCAGTGCTAGTGGTAGCGGGGGGGAAAGCTCCTACAATGAGCAGTTCTTC.